A selection of T cell receptor beta chains follows, all from one sample in a study of human T cells and chemical hapten exposure. TCRdb re-called the RACE reads through MiXCR, storing one row per CDR3 protein. Of under 300,000 distinct CDR3 sequences listed, over 8% are singletons. The sequenced sample was whole blood, obtained in connection with sensitization to the hapten diphenylcyclopropenone (DPC). The receptors originated from a woman in her 40s with alopecia areata. Some clones in this sample may be carry-over from other donors' samples. Both conserved end residues are part of each CDR3. D genes are given only for firm matches. Not every row has a clone size; where given, it reads once, few, many or a size class.

clone size	D gene	CDR3 length	V gene	J gene	CDR3 DNA	CDR3 protein
.	.	16	TRBV10-3	TRBJ2-2	TGTGCCATCAGTGAGTCGTCAGGGAGAGGTGGCAGGGAGCTGTTTTTT	CAISESSGRGGRELFF
few	.	14	TRBV20-1	TRBJ2-3	TGCAGTGCTAGGGGCAGCGGCCCTAGTAATACGCAGTATTTT	CSARGSGPSNTQYF
.	.	15	TRBV4-3	TRBJ2-1	TGCGCCAGCAGCCCCTCCGGGGGCGACAGGACCGAGCAGTTCTTC	CASSPSGGDRTEQFF
few	TRBD1	17	TRBV10-3	TRBJ2-1	TGTGCCATCAGTGACAGAAAAGGACAGGAAGGGTACAATGAGCAGTTCTTC	CAISDRKGQEGYNEQFF
many	.	12	TRBV12-3/TRBV12-4	TRBJ1-5	TGTGCCAGCAGTTTAGGAGTTCAGCCCCAGCATTTT	CASSLGVQPQHF
few	.	15	TRBV7-9	TRBJ1-1	TGTGCCAGCAGTCACAGGGAGAGATTTAGCACTGAAGCTTTCTTT	CASSHRERFSTEAFF
.	TRBD2	16	TRBV11-2	TRBJ2-1	TGTGCCAGCAGCCTCATGTCGGGACTAGCGCACCTTGAGCAGTTCTTC	CASSLMSGLAHLEQFF
few	TRBD2	18	TRBV5-4	TRBJ2-3	TGTGCCAGCAGCTCCGGGACTAGCGGGAGACACCTCACAGATACGCAGTATTTT	CASSSGTSGRHLTDTQYF
many	.	15	TRBV20-1	TRBJ2-1	TGCAGTGCTAGAAACCCGGGACTCTCCTACAATGAGCAGTTCTTC	CSARNPGLSYNEQFF
few	.	11	TRBV30	TRBJ2-1	TGTGCCTGGAGTGTGGCGCGGGAGCAGTTCTTC	CAWSVAREQFF
many	.	14	TRBV28	TRBJ2-3	TGTGCCAGCAGTTTTCTGGGGAGTGCAGATACGCAGTATTTT	CASSFLGSADTQYF
many	.	16	TRBV7-8	TRBJ2-7	TGTGCCAGCAGCCCCGACAGGGGAGGGACCACCTACGAGCAGTACTTC	CASSPDRGGTTYEQYF
.	.	13	TRBV4-3	TRBJ1-5	TGCGCCAGCAGCCAAGATTCCGGTCAGCCCCAGCATTTT	CASSQDSGQPQHF
many	.	17	TRBV28	TRBJ2-7	TGTGCCAGCAGTTTAGGGGTTGATATAGACAGCTCCTACGAGCAGTACTTC	CASSLGVDIDSSYEQYF
few	TRBD1	16	TRBV2	TRBJ1-5	TGTGCCAGCAGACCCGATAGGACAGGGTGGGCTCAGCCCCAGCATTTT	CASRPDRTGWAQPQHF
.	.	10	TRBV12-3/TRBV12-4	TRBJ2-2	TGTGCCAGCAGGACCGGGGAGCTGTTTTTT	CASRTGELFF
few	TRBD1	15	TRBV19	TRBJ1-5	TGTGCCAGTTTATCGCCGGGACAGCCTAATCAGCCCCAGCATTTT	CASLSPGQPNQPQHF
.	TRBD2	15	TRBV10-3	TRBJ2-1	TGTGCCATCAGTCCCGGGACTAGCGGGAACAATGAGCAGTTCTTC	CAISPGTSGNNEQFF
many	TRBD2	14	TRBV7-3	TRBJ2-3	TGTGCCAGCAGCTTAACCGGGAGGAGAGATACGCAGTATTTT	CASSLTGRRDTQYF
.	.	16	TRBV13	TRBJ1-6	TGTGCCAGCAGCTCCCCCGGGACTGACGGAAGTTCACCCCTCCACTTT	CASSSPGTDGSSPLHF
.	TRBD1	15	TRBV12-3/TRBV12-4	TRBJ1-5	TGTGCCAGCAGTCCGACAGGGGGCGGAAGTCAGCCCCAGCATTTT	CASSPTGGGSQPQHF
.	TRBD1	14	TRBV6-1	TRBJ1-1	TGTGCCACCAAGGGGACAGGGATGAACACTGAAGCTTTCTTT	CATKGTGMNTEAFF
few	TRBD1	17	TRBV6-2/TRBV6-3	TRBJ2-7	TGTGCCAGCAGTTTACACCTACAGGGGGCGAGGTCCTACGAGCAGTACTTC	CASSLHLQGARSYEQYF
few	.	12	TRBV21-1	TRBJ1-5	TGTGCCAGGGCGACAGATGTTCAGCCCCAGCATTTT	CARATDVQPQHF
.	.	16	TRBV6-2/TRBV6-3	TRBJ2-4	TGTGCCAGCAGTTATTCGGTCGTACAGGGGAGGGGCATTCAGTACTTC	CASSYSVVQGRGIQYF
.	TRBD2	14	TRBV20-1	TRBJ2-7	TGCAGTGCTAGAGAGCGACTAGCGGGAGGCGAGCAGTACTTC	CSARERLAGGEQYF
few	TRBD2	16	TRBV20-1	TRBJ2-2	TGCAGTGCTAGAGACGGAGGCGGGAGAGACACCGGGGAGCTGTTTTTT	CSARDGGGRDTGELFF
.	TRBD1	16	TRBV28	TRBJ1-2	TGTGCCAGCAGTCGGGCGGGGACAGGGTCTTACTATGGCTACACCTTC	CASSRAGTGSYYGYTF
.	TRBD1	13	TRBV11-2	TRBJ1-6	TGTGCCAGCAGCTTAGAAAGGGACAGACGCCTCCACTTT	CASSLERDRRLHF
few	TRBD1	14	TRBV19	TRBJ1-5	TGTGCCAGTAGACACACAGGGGGCAGGCAGCCCCAGCATTTT	CASRHTGGRQPQHF
.	.	11	TRBV19	TRBJ2-7	TGTGCCAGTAGTATGGGGGCCGAGCAGTACTTC	CASSMGAEQYF
.	.	15	TRBV5-1	TRBJ2-7	TGCGCCAGCAGCTTGGACTTGACTAGCTCCTACGAGCAGTACTTC	CASSLDLTSSYEQYF
.	.	14	TRBV2	TRBJ2-1	TGTGCCAGCACCCCCAGGACAGGGAGGGTGAAGCAGTTCTTC	CASTPRTGRVKQFF
few	.	16	TRBV4-3	TRBJ1-3	TGCGCCAGCAGCCAAGATTTTGGGGGCGCTGGAAACACCATATATTTT	CASSQDFGGAGNTIYF
.	.	16	TRBV2	TRBJ1-1	TGTGCCAGCAGTGTTTCGAAGGGGCCCTGGGGAGCTGAAGCTTTCTTT	CASSVSKGPWGAEAFF
many	.	13	TRBV29-1	TRBJ2-3	TGCAGCCACGAGAGAGGGGGCACAGATACGCAGTATTTT	CSHERGGTDTQYF
.	.	14	TRBV20-1	TRBJ1-3	TGCAGTGCTAGAGATACGGGCTCTGGAAACACCATATATTTT	CSARDTGSGNTIYF
few	.	15	TRBV12-3/TRBV12-4	TRBJ2-1	TGTGCCAGCAGTGGCCCTGGGGGAGGATACAATGAGCAGTTCTTC	CASSGPGGGYNEQFF
few	.	15	TRBV18	TRBJ1-5	TGTGCCAGCTCACCGTCTGGGGATAGCAATCAGCCCCAGCATTTT	CASSPSGDSNQPQHF
many	.	11	TRBV20-1	TRBJ2-7	TGCAGTGCTAGCGGGGCAGGGGAGCAGTACTTC	CSASGAGEQYF
many	TRBD1	12	TRBV29-1	TRBJ2-7	TGCAGCGTTGGGGACAGAGCCTACGAGCAGTACTTC	CSVGDRAYEQYF
large	TRBD2	16	TRBV9	TRBJ2-7	TGTGCCAGCAGCGCAAGTACTAGCGGGAGTCCCTACGAGCAGTACTTC	CASSASTSGSPYEQYF
many	TRBD1	16	TRBV7-2	TRBJ1-5	TGTGCCAGCAGCTTGGCCGGACAGGGGGTTGGTCAGCCCCAGCATTTT	CASSLAGQGVGQPQHF